These T cell receptor beta chains were read from a single sample in a study of blood T cell repertoires in COVID-19. Produced via immunoSEQ multiplex PCR; TCRdb's table is partial and in-frame only. The sample contains over 200,000 clones, 90% of which appear only once. Sequencing was carried out using PBMCs or T cells enriched from blood (not recorded which). All receptors come from a young man who had been exposed to COVID-19. Both conserved end residues are part of each CDR3. D genes are given only for firm matches. Size values are once, few and many counts, or a class for expanded clones, and some rows have none.

j_call: TRBJ2-1; clone_size: NA; d_call: TRBD2; v_call: TRBV6-1; cdr3_nt: TGTGCCAGCAGTGAAGAAAGGACTAGCTACAATGAGCAGTTCTTC; cdr3_aa: CASSEERTSYNEQFF
j_call: TRBJ2-2; clone_size: once; d_call: NA; v_call: TRBV7-2; cdr3_nt: TGTGCCAGCAGCTCCATTTCTAGCGCCGGGGAGCTGTTTTTT; cdr3_aa: CASSSISSAGELFF
j_call: TRBJ2-2; clone_size: NA; d_call: TRBD2; v_call: TRBV5-1; cdr3_nt: TGCGCCAGCAGCTTGCGCGGGGGTACCGGGGAGCTGTTTTTT; cdr3_aa: CASSLRGGTGELFF
j_call: TRBJ1-3; clone_size: NA; d_call: NA; v_call: TRBV6-5; cdr3_nt: TGTGCCAGCAGTTCAACACAGGGTTCTGGAAACACCATATATTTT; cdr3_aa: CASSSTQGSGNTIYF
j_call: TRBJ1-3; clone_size: NA; d_call: TRBD1; v_call: TRBV5-6; cdr3_nt: TGTGCCAGCAGCCCAGCCCGGGGACAGATCTCTGGAAACACCATATATTTT; cdr3_aa: CASSPARGQISGNTIYF
j_call: TRBJ2-6; clone_size: NA; d_call: NA; v_call: TRBV5-5; cdr3_nt: TGTGCCAGCAGCTCCCTTGCAGGATCATCTGGGGCCAACGTCCTGACTTTC; cdr3_aa: CASSSLAGSSGANVLTF
j_call: TRBJ2-1; clone_size: NA; d_call: TRBD1; v_call: TRBV15; cdr3_nt: TGTGCCACCACACCCGGGACAGGGAAGAACAATGAGCAGTTCTTC; cdr3_aa: CATTPGTGKNNEQFF
j_call: TRBJ2-5; clone_size: NA; d_call: TRBD2; v_call: TRBV30; cdr3_nt: TGTGCCTGGAGTGCTAGCGGGGGGACCCAGTACTTC; cdr3_aa: CAWSASGGTQYF
j_call: TRBJ2-2; clone_size: NA; d_call: TRBD1; v_call: TRBV13; cdr3_nt: TGTGCCAGCAGCCCTGACAGGGTGAGGACCGGGGAGCTGTTTTTT; cdr3_aa: CASSPDRVRTGELFF
j_call: TRBJ2-3; clone_size: NA; d_call: TRBD2; v_call: TRBV29-1; cdr3_nt: TGCAGCGTTGAAGAAACCAGCGGGGGGGACCAGGATACGCAGTATTTT; cdr3_aa: CSVEETSGGDQDTQYF
j_call: TRBJ2-4; clone_size: NA; d_call: TRBD1; v_call: TRBV10-3; cdr3_nt: TGTGCCATCAGTGAAAGGGACAGAGACATGTTCTACTTC; cdr3_aa: CAISERDRDMFYF
j_call: TRBJ1-2; clone_size: NA; d_call: NA; v_call: TRBV18; cdr3_nt: TGTGCCAGCTCACGCGCGAGAGCAGGGGCTTCACTTAGCTATGGCTACACCTTC; cdr3_aa: CASSRARAGASLSYGYTF
j_call: TRBJ1-2; clone_size: NA; d_call: NA; v_call: TRBV6-1; cdr3_nt: TGTGCCAGCAGTGAAAATACAGGGCTTGGCTACACCTTC; cdr3_aa: CASSENTGLGYTF
j_call: TRBJ1-2; clone_size: NA; d_call: NA; v_call: TRBV27; cdr3_nt: TGTGCCAGCAGTTTTCTTTTAGGACAGCTTAACTATGGCTACACCTTC; cdr3_aa: CASSFLLGQLNYGYTF
j_call: TRBJ1-1; clone_size: once; d_call: NA; v_call: TRBV10-3; cdr3_nt: TGTGCCATCAGTGCGGACAGCATGAACACTGAAGCTTTCTTT; cdr3_aa: CAISADSMNTEAFF
j_call: TRBJ2-5; clone_size: NA; d_call: TRBD1; v_call: TRBV4-3; cdr3_nt: TGCGCCAGCAGCCAAGATCGGACAGGGGCCGGGGAGACCCAGTACTTC; cdr3_aa: CASSQDRTGAGETQYF
j_call: TRBJ1-3; clone_size: NA; d_call: NA; v_call: TRBV5-4; cdr3_nt: TGTGCCAGCAGCTTACAGGTCGAGGGAAACACCATATATTTT; cdr3_aa: CASSLQVEGNTIYF
j_call: TRBJ2-7; clone_size: NA; d_call: TRBD2; v_call: TRBV5-1; cdr3_nt: TGCGCCAGCAGCTTGGGCGGGGGGCTAAAGGACGAGCAGTACTTC; cdr3_aa: CASSLGGGLKDEQYF
j_call: TRBJ2-5; clone_size: NA; d_call: TRBD1; v_call: TRBV7-2; cdr3_nt: TGTGCCAGCAGCTTTACAGGGGGCTTAGAGACCCAGTACTTC; cdr3_aa: CASSFTGGLETQYF
j_call: TRBJ2-3; clone_size: NA; d_call: TRBD1; v_call: TRBV5-6; cdr3_nt: TGTGCCAGCAGCTCCCGGGACAGGTACACAGATACGCAGTATTTT; cdr3_aa: CASSSRDRYTDTQYF
j_call: TRBJ2-3; clone_size: NA; d_call: NA; v_call: TRBV4-1; cdr3_nt: TGCGCCAGCAGCCAAGCGGGTGGCGGGGGCACAGATACGCAGTATTTT; cdr3_aa: CASSQAGGGGTDTQYF
j_call: TRBJ2-1; clone_size: once; d_call: TRBD2; v_call: TRBV25-1; cdr3_nt: TGTGCCAGCAGGGTGCGGGGGGTGCGCTCCTACAATGAGCAGTTCTTC; cdr3_aa: CASRVRGVRSYNEQFF
j_call: TRBJ2-3; clone_size: once; d_call: NA; v_call: TRBV5-1; cdr3_nt: TGCGCCAGCAGCACATCAGGGATTAGGACAGATACGCAGTATTTT; cdr3_aa: CASSTSGIRTDTQYF
j_call: TRBJ1-2; clone_size: NA; d_call: NA; v_call: TRBV5-5; cdr3_nt: TGTGCCAGCAGCTTCGGGGGGCTCTTCGGCTACACCTTC; cdr3_aa: CASSFGGLFGYTF
j_call: TRBJ1-2; clone_size: once; d_call: NA; v_call: TRBV28; cdr3_nt: TGTGCCAGCAGTTTATCAGTAAGGGGCTATGGCTACACCTTC; cdr3_aa: CASSLSVRGYGYTF
j_call: TRBJ2-7; clone_size: once; d_call: NA; v_call: TRBV7-7; cdr3_nt: TGTGCCAGCAGCCCTCAACCGATAGCCTCCTACGAGCAGTACTTC; cdr3_aa: CASSPQPIASYEQYF
j_call: TRBJ1-5; clone_size: NA; d_call: NA; v_call: TRBV4-1; cdr3_nt: TGCGCCAGCAGCCAAGATTTGGCAGGGGTGGGCAATCAGCCCCAGCATTTT; cdr3_aa: CASSQDLAGVGNQPQHF
j_call: TRBJ2-1; clone_size: NA; d_call: TRBD1; v_call: TRBV10-3; cdr3_nt: TGTGCCATCAGTGACCGGGACAGGGACAATAAGCAGTTCTTC; cdr3_aa: CAISDRDRDNKQFF
j_call: TRBJ2-2; clone_size: NA; d_call: TRBD1; v_call: TRBV5-1; cdr3_nt: TGCGCCAGCAGCCGCGACAGGGGAAACGGGGAGCTGTTTTTT; cdr3_aa: CASSRDRGNGELFF
j_call: TRBJ1-2; clone_size: NA; d_call: NA; v_call: TRBV25-1; cdr3_nt: TGTGCCAGCAGTGTGACAGGAGCTAACTATGGCTACACCTTC; cdr3_aa: CASSVTGANYGYTF
j_call: TRBJ2-1; clone_size: NA; d_call: TRBD2; v_call: TRBV2; cdr3_nt: TGTGCCAGCAGTGAACTTAGCGGGGGGGCCGGCTACAATGAGCAGTTCTTC; cdr3_aa: CASSELSGGAGYNEQFF
j_call: TRBJ2-3; clone_size: NA; d_call: TRBD2; v_call: TRBV29-1; cdr3_nt: TGCAGCGTTGTATCAAGCGGGGAAAGCACAGATACGCAGTATTTT; cdr3_aa: CSVVSSGESTDTQYF
j_call: TRBJ2-5; clone_size: NA; d_call: TRBD2; v_call: TRBV4-2; cdr3_nt: TGTGCCAGCAGCCAGGATGGACGGGGGGGCCAAGAGACCCAGTACTTC; cdr3_aa: CASSQDGRGGQETQYF
j_call: TRBJ2-3; clone_size: NA; d_call: TRBD2; v_call: TRBV27; cdr3_nt: TGTGCCAGCCGAGCGGGGGGGGGCACAGATACGCAGTATTTT; cdr3_aa: CASRAGGGTDTQYF
j_call: TRBJ2-5; clone_size: NA; d_call: TRBD2; v_call: TRBV5-1; cdr3_nt: TGCGCCAGCAGCCTTAGCGGGGGGCGCCAAGAGACCCAGTACTTC; cdr3_aa: CASSLSGGRQETQYF
j_call: TRBJ1-2; clone_size: NA; d_call: TRBD1; v_call: TRBV30; cdr3_nt: TGTGCCTGGAGTGGAAGGGGGCGATCTAACTATGGCTACACCTTC; cdr3_aa: CAWSGRGRSNYGYTF
j_call: TRBJ2-1; clone_size: NA; d_call: TRBD1; v_call: TRBV14; cdr3_nt: TGTGCCAGCAGCCAACTAGATACAGGGGCCCTATTCTACAATGAGCAGTTCTTC; cdr3_aa: CASSQLDTGALFYNEQFF
j_call: TRBJ1-1; clone_size: NA; d_call: NA; v_call: TRBV6-5; cdr3_nt: TGTGCCAGCGGCCCAACGACTGAAGCTTTCTTT; cdr3_aa: CASGPTTEAFF
j_call: TRBJ1-6; clone_size: NA; d_call: NA; v_call: TRBV5-1; cdr3_nt: TGCGCCAGCAGTCAGGGAAATTCACCCCTCCACTTT; cdr3_aa: CASSQGNSPLHF
j_call: TRBJ1-5; clone_size: once; d_call: NA; v_call: TRBV4-1; cdr3_nt: TGCGCCAGCAGCCATCAACAGGGTGGTGGCAATCAGCCCCAGCATTTT; cdr3_aa: CASSHQQGGGNQPQHF
j_call: TRBJ1-1; clone_size: NA; d_call: NA; v_call: TRBV29-1; cdr3_nt: TGCAGCGTTGAACTAGGTGGAAACACTGAAGCTTTCTTT; cdr3_aa: CSVELGGNTEAFF
j_call: TRBJ2-7; clone_size: NA; d_call: NA; v_call: TRBV27; cdr3_nt: TGTGCCAGCAGTTTACTTGGGGGGATCGAGCAGTACTTC; cdr3_aa: CASSLLGGIEQYF
j_call: TRBJ1-1; clone_size: NA; d_call: NA; v_call: TRBV19; cdr3_nt: TGTGCCAGTAGTTCGTCGGACGGGGTGAACACTGAAGCTTTCTTT; cdr3_aa: CASSSSDGVNTEAFF
j_call: TRBJ2-3; clone_size: NA; d_call: NA; v_call: TRBV5-6; cdr3_nt: TGTGCCAGCAGCTTGGGATTGAAGAGAGCAGATACGCAGTATTTT; cdr3_aa: CASSLGLKRADTQYF
j_call: TRBJ1-2; clone_size: NA; d_call: NA; v_call: TRBV2; cdr3_nt: TGTGCCAGCAGTGAAGCGCTTCTGGGGGGAGGCTACACCTTC; cdr3_aa: CASSEALLGGGYTF
j_call: TRBJ2-5; clone_size: NA; d_call: TRBD2; v_call: TRBV18; cdr3_nt: TGTGCCAGCTCACCATTGCGGGGGTCGGCAGAGACCCAGTACTTC; cdr3_aa: CASSPLRGSAETQYF
j_call: TRBJ2-3; clone_size: NA; d_call: NA; v_call: TRBV10-3; cdr3_nt: TGTGCCATCCTAGCGACGAGCACAGATACGCAGTATTTT; cdr3_aa: CAILATSTDTQYF
j_call: TRBJ2-3; clone_size: NA; d_call: NA; v_call: TRBV7-6; cdr3_nt: TGTGCCAGCAGCTTATTGGGGACTAGCACAGATACGCAGTATTTT; cdr3_aa: CASSLLGTSTDTQYF
j_call: TRBJ2-7; clone_size: NA; d_call: TRBD1; v_call: TRBV5-1; cdr3_nt: TGCGCCAGCAGCTTTCAGGGACAGGGGGCTTACGAGCAGTACTTC; cdr3_aa: CASSFQGQGAYEQYF
j_call: TRBJ2-3; clone_size: once; d_call: TRBD1; v_call: TRBV19; cdr3_nt: TGTGCCAGTGGGGACAGGGGCTCCACAGATACGCAGTATTTT; cdr3_aa: CASGDRGSTDTQYF
j_call: TRBJ1-6; clone_size: NA; d_call: NA; v_call: TRBV25-1; cdr3_nt: TGTGCCAGCAGTGGGCAGGGAAGCAATTCACCCCTCCACTTT; cdr3_aa: CASSGQGSNSPLHF
j_call: TRBJ2-2; clone_size: NA; d_call: NA; v_call: TRBV19; cdr3_nt: TGTTGCCCCGCCCGGCTCGACGGAACAGCGAACACCGGGGAGCTGTTTTTT; cdr3_aa: CCPARLDGTANTGELFF
j_call: TRBJ2-7; clone_size: NA; d_call: NA; v_call: TRBV6-5; cdr3_nt: TGTGCCAGCAGTTACTCCCCAGCGGCTCCCTACGAGCAGTACTTC; cdr3_aa: CASSYSPAAPYEQYF
j_call: TRBJ2-3; clone_size: NA; d_call: TRBD2; v_call: TRBV9; cdr3_nt: TGTGCCAGCAGCGTTATGACTAGCGTTGGCTTCACAGATACGCAGTATTTT; cdr3_aa: CASSVMTSVGFTDTQYF
j_call: TRBJ1-3; clone_size: NA; d_call: TRBD1; v_call: TRBV3-1/TRBV3-2; cdr3_nt: TGTGCCAGCAGCCACCGACAGGGGTGGAACACCATATATTTT; cdr3_aa: CASSHRQGWNTIYF